The 31 T cell receptor beta chains reported below all come from one sample, sequenced in a study of cytomegalovirus exposure and HLA in healthy donors. This PCR relied on a set of 60 Vbeta primers and 13 Jbeta primers. Measured with immunoSEQ multiplex PCR; TCRdb has only the in-frame clones, and not every one. The sample lists over 150,000 clones, around 83% occurring once. Sequences were obtained from PBMCs. The receptors come from a woman aged 50 to 60 in good health and CMV-seropositive.

This rearrangement joins TRBV6-1 to TRBJ2-5, with D perhaps matching TRBD2 (5 bases). The CDR3 consists of 14 residues. Trimming took 6 bases from V and 3 from J, leaving 14 bases between them. In germline, CDR1 is MNHNS, CDR2 SASEGT. CDR3 nucleotides: TGTGCCAGCAGGGCGGGCTTAGGCAAAGAGACCCAGTACTTC. It is translated as CASRAGLGKETQYF.

The chain links TRBV2 to TRBJ1-4; D remains ambiguous. The CDR3 is 13 amino acids. V lost 7 bases and J 7 bases, leaving 13 bases between the germline ends. Germline V CDR1 and CDR2: SNHLY, FYNNEI. The CDR3 DNA is TGTGCCAGCACCCCGGTACCCGGTGAAAAACTGTTTTTT. This codes for CASTPVPGEKLFF.

This chain connects TRBV7-2 to TRBJ2-7; D unresolved. The CDR3 is made up of 12 amino acids. CDR1 SGHTA and CDR2 FQGNSA come from the germline V gene. With 5 bases removed from V and 0 bases from J, the gap between germline ends came to 5 bases. CDR3 region: CASSTFSYEQYF. CDR3 nucleotide sequence: TGTGCCAGCAGCACTTTCTCCTACGAGCAGTACTTC.

The rearrangement links TRBV2 to TRBJ2-5; D gene unclear. CDR1 and CDR2 (germline): SNHLY, FYNNEI. CDR3 length equals 13 residues. Trimming took off 6 bases at V and 5 bases at J, with 13 bases between the two ends. CDR3 residues: CASRGQPGETQYF. The CDR3 DNA follows: TGTGCCAGCAGGGGCCAACCTGGGGAGACCCAGTACTTC.

This clone turned up a few times. The CDR3 bases are TGTGCCAGCTCACCACTTCCGACTAGCGGGACGAGCACAGATACGCAGTATTTT. It yields the protein CASSPLPTSGTSTDTQYF. V gene TRBV18 combines with J gene TRBJ2-3; TRBD2 matches 11 bases. Trimming at V came to 1 base and at J to 0 bases, leaving 6 bases not matched to a gene. Germline V gives CDR1 KGHSH, CDR2 LQKENI. This CDR3 comprises 18 residues. Based on the CDR3 plus reference TRBV18 and TRBJ2-3, the full variable domain is NAGVMQNPRHLVRRRGQEARLRCSPMKGHSHVYWYRQLPEEGLKFMVYLQKENIIDESGMPKERFSAEFPKEGPSILRIQQVVRGDSAAYFCASSPLPTSGTSTDTQYFGPGTRLTVL.

This chain joins TRBV28 and TRBJ1-2, with D possibly being TRBD1 (6 bases). The CDR3 sequence is 13 residues long. Germline CDR1 and CDR2: MDHEN and SYDVKM. V lost 3 bases to trimming and J lost 3 bases, with 8 bases between them. The CDR3 region is CASSFPGDYGYTF. The CDR3 nucleotides read TGTGCCAGCAGTTTCCCAGGGGACTATGGCTACACCTTC.

The gene calls are TRBV4-3 and TRBJ1-2; D might be TRBD1 (5 bases). CDR1 LGHNA and CDR2 YSLEER come from the germline V gene. Between the trimmed V and J ends, which lost 0 bases and 7 bases, there was a span of 9 bases. This CDR3 comprises 13 residues. Here the CDR3 DNA reads TGCGCCAGCAGCCAAGAAGGGAGGGGTGGCTACACCTTC. This sequence encodes CASSQEGRGGYTF.

Only one count was recorded for this clone. The V call is TRBV20-1, the J call TRBJ2-5, with 7 bases matching TRBD2. The J segment lost 11 bases and the V segment lost 0 bases, leaving 3 bases of the junction unmatched. Germline CDR1 DFQATT, CDR2 SNEGSKA (reference sequence). This CDR3 has 11 residues. The CDR3, as DNA: TGCAGTGCTAGAGATCCGGGGGGTCAGTACTTC. Its translation: CSARDPGGQYF.

The rearrangement joins TRBV18 to TRBJ2-4, with a possible D match to TRBD1 (7 bases). The ends were cut back, 5 bases at V and 4 bases at J, with 18 bases in the middle. The CDR3 is 16 amino acids. CDR1 and CDR2 from the germline V gene are KGHSH and LQKENI. DNA for the CDR3: TGTGCCAGCTCAGCTTACTCACAGGGGAGGAAAAACATTCAGTACTTC. Translating gives CASSAYSQGRKNIQYF. The variable domain in full, with the rest retrieved from reference TRBV18 and TRBJ2-4, is NAGVMQNPRHLVRRRGQEARLRCSPMKGHSHVYWYRQLPEEGLKFMVYLQKENIIDESGMPKERFSAEFPKEGPSILRIQQVVRGDSAAYFCASSAYSQGRKNIQYFGAGTRLSVL.

This chain connects TRBV19 to TRBJ1-2; maybe TRBD1 (6 bases). Germline assignment: CDR1 LNHDA and CDR2 SQIVND (reference sequence). The CDR3 totals 13 residues. V dropped 3 bases and J dropped 4 bases, with 9 bases sitting between them. In DNA form, the CDR3 reads TGTGCCAGTAGTATCGACAGGTTCTATGGCTACACCTTC. It encodes CASSIDRFYGYTF.

V is TRBV29-1 and J is TRBJ2-3; tentatively, D is TRBD1 (6 bases). Trimming removed 5 bases at V and 8 bases at J, with 14 bases between. The CDR3 spans 12 residues. From germline, CDR1 is SQVTM and CDR2 ANQGSEA. As DNA, the CDR3 is TGCAGCGTTTTATCCACAGGGTCTACGCAGTATTTT. It specifies CSVLSTGSTQYF.

CDR3 protein: CASLDRGSNQPQHF. CDR3 DNA sequence: TGTGCCAGCTTGGACAGGGGCAGCAATCAGCCCCAGCATTTT. The V and J genes are TRBV19 and TRBJ1-5, with 9 bases lining up with TRBD1. Germline V gene sequence: CDR1 LNHDA, CDR2 SQIVND (reference sequence). V shed 9 bases and J 1 base; nucleotides not matched to a gene: 4. This CDR3 has 14 residues.

Here the CDR3 reads CASSHGTSGPQYF. CDR3 in DNA: TGTGCCAGCAGCCATGGGACTAGCGGTCCCCAGTACTTC. The V gene is TRBV7-9, the J gene TRBJ2-5; 11 nucleotides match TRBD2. Germline CDR1 SEHNR, CDR2 FQNEAQ (reference sequence). V lost 5 bases, J lost 9 bases, and 5 bases stayed unmatched. The CDR3 is made up of 13 amino acids.

This chain uses TRBV7-6 with TRBJ2-7; D is unclear. The CDR3 extends over 14 amino acids. The germline CDR1 and CDR2 sequences are SGHVS and FNYEAQ. V dropped 1 base and J dropped 3 bases, with 10 bases sitting between them. CDR3 loop: CASSLDTTNYEQYF. For the CDR3, the DNA is TGTGCCAGCAGCTTAGATACTACTAACTACGAGCAGTACTTC.

This chain links TRBV5-6 with TRBJ1-5; TRBD1 aligns across 7 bases. This CDR3 region has 19 residues. The V gene end was trimmed by 4 bases and the J gene end by 0 bases; junction bases not matched to a gene: 16. Per the germline V gene, CDR1 is SGHDT and CDR2 is YYEEEE. This CDR3 is CASSLSPGQWSNSNQPQHF. The CDR3 DNA reads TGTGCCAGCAGCCTGTCCCCGGGACAGTGGAGTAATAGCAATCAGCCCCAGCATTTT.

The chain recombines TRBV18 with TRBJ2-7; 16 bases map to TRBD2. Germline V gene sequence: CDR1 KGHSH, CDR2 LQKENI. There are 19 residues in the CDR3. Losses at the gene ends were 0 bases for V and 1 base for J; bases not matched to a gene: 6. The CDR3 DNA is TGTGCCAGCTCACCACCGGGACTAGCGGGAGGGCCAGGGTCCTACGAGCAGTACTTC. Translation: CASSPPGLAGGPGSYEQYF.

J is TRBJ2-1 and V is TRBV27; D is perhaps TRBD2 (5 bases). CDR1 and CDR2 (germline): MNHEY, SMNVEV (reference sequence). Trimming left V 8 bases short and J 7 bases short, with 12 bases between. The CDR3 is made up of 12 amino acids. The CDR3 is CASGKRGNEQFF. The CDR3 DNA is TGTGCCAGCGGCAAACGGGGAAATGAGCAGTTCTTC.

This clone was found once. The chain couples TRBV10-1 to TRBJ1-2; D unclear. Trimming cost V 6 bases and J 3 bases, with 8 bases left between them. The CDR3 length is 12 residues. Looked up from germline, CDR1 is WNHNN and CDR2 is SYGVQD (reference sequence). CDR3 protein: CASRVTYYGYTF. Written as DNA, the CDR3 is TGCGCCAGCAGGGTCACTTACTATGGCTACACCTTC.

The chain links TRBV6-6 to TRBJ1-3; D is ambiguous. Germline V CDR1 and CDR2: MNHNY, SVGAGI (reference sequence). V lost 5 bases and J lost 2, with 10 bases in between. This CDR3 region has 14 residues. The CDR3 region has the DNA TGTGCCAGCAGTCCTTTAGTACCTGGAAACACCATATATTTT. Its translation: CASSPLVPGNTIYF.

CDR3 DNA: TGTGCCAGCAGTTCAGGGGGCGAGGGGGATTCACCCCTCCACTTT. Protein product: CASSSGGEGDSPLHF. V and J are TRBV28 and TRBJ1-6, with TRBD1 matching over 8 bases. The CDR3 consists of 15 residues. V lost 4 bases to trimming and J lost 8 bases; unmatched junction nucleotides: 7. Germline V gene data show CDR1 as MDHEN and CDR2 as SYDVKM.

The chain employs TRBV28 and TRBJ2-1, with TRBD2 identical over 14 bases. The germline V gene encodes CDR1 MDHEN and CDR2 SYDVKM. V trimming: 2 bases; J trimming: 11 bases; junction bases outside the gene matches: 5. The CDR3 contains 15 residues. The CDR3 sequence is CASSLRGLAGAKQFF. CDR3 nucleotide sequence: TGTGCCAGCAGTTTACGGGGACTAGCGGGAGCAAAGCAGTTCTTC.

The chain carries TRBV7-9 and TRBJ2-5, with a possible D match to TRBD1 (6 bases). V lost 5 bases to trimming and J lost 5 bases, with 21 bases between them. Germline values: CDR1 SEHNR, CDR2 FQNEAQ (reference sequence). The CDR3 has 16 amino acids. As DNA, the CDR3 is TGTGCCAGCAGCGCAGATTTAGGGAAGGGGGAGGAGACCCAGTACTTC. Amino acid sequence: CASSADLGKGEETQYF.

The V gene is TRBV28, the J gene TRBJ1-1; possible D gene TRBD1, 5 bases. CDR1 and CDR2 (germline): MDHEN, SYDVKM. Trimming shortened V by 3 bases and J by 4 bases, and 12 bases separated the two germline ends. This CDR3 region has 14 residues. CDR3 protein: CASSFLGRGTEAFF. The CDR3 nucleotides read TGTGCCAGCAGTTTCCTCGGGAGGGGCACTGAAGCTTTCTTT.

The DNA for the CDR3 is TGTGCCACCCCCCCCGGGAATCAGCCCCAGCATTTT. Its translation is CATPPGNQPQHF. This chain connects TRBV6-4 to TRBJ1-5; D gene ambiguous. The V gene's germline CDR1 is MRHNA and CDR2 SNTAGT. CDR3 length: 12 amino acids. Trimming stripped 10 bases from V and 4 bases from J, with 11 bases between.

V gene TRBV5-6 combines with J gene TRBJ1-5, with unresolved D. Germline CDR1 reads SGHDT; CDR2 reads YYEEEE. V shed 4 bases and J shed 5 bases, with 7 bases lying between them. The CDR3 is made up of 12 amino acids. The CDR3 is CASSNRDQPQHF. The CDR3 DNA reads as TGTGCCAGCAGCAACAGAGATCAGCCCCAGCATTTT.

The chain uses TRBV10-3 and TRBJ2-1; 8 bases map to TRBD1. This CDR3 is 13 amino acids long. The germline V gene encodes CDR1 ENHRY and CDR2 SYGVKD. With 11 bases clipped from V and 3 bases from J, the junction kept 6 bases outside the gene matches. This CDR3 reads CAVQGANYNEQFF. The CDR3 DNA reads as TGTGCCGTGCAGGGGGCGAACTACAATGAGCAGTTCTTC.

The V call is TRBV5-6, the J call TRBJ2-6, with 8 bases identical to TRBD2. Germline V gene lookup returns CDR1 SGHDT and CDR2 YYEEEE. V gave up 1 base and J gave up 2 bases; unmatched junction bases: 5. The CDR3 extends over 17 amino acids. CDR3 DNA: TGTGCCAGCAGCTTGTACGGGGGGGCGACTGGGGCCAACGTCCTGACTTTC. Translated: CASSLYGGATGANVLTF. The full variable domain, with the rest looked up from reference TRBV5-6 and TRBJ2-6, is DAGVTQSPTHLIKTRGQQVTLRCSPKSGHDTVSWYQQALGQGPQFIFQYYEEEERQRGNFPDRFSGHQFPNYSSELNVNALLLGDSALYLCASSLYGGATGANVLTFGAGSRLTVL.

The chain carries TRBV19 and TRBJ2-5; 8 nucleotides agree with TRBD1. From germline, CDR1 is LNHDA and CDR2 SQIVND (reference sequence). CDR3 length: 16 residues. The junction had 11 bases not matched to a gene; V was cut back by 4 bases and J by 4 bases. The CDR3, as DNA: TGTGCCAGTAGTAAGCGGACAGGGCAGGATGTAGAGACCCAGTACTTC. As protein: CASSKRTGQDVETQYF.

This clone has just a few counts. The chain recombines TRBV18 with TRBJ1-1, with 10 bases that match TRBD1. The CDR3 is 15 amino acids. V was pared by 4 bases and J by 3 bases, with 5 bases of the junction left unmatched. Germline V gene data show CDR1 as KGHSH and CDR2 as LQKENI. DNA of the CDR3: TGTGCCAGCTCACTACCGGGACAGGGGTACACTGAAGCTTTCTTT. This codes for CASSLPGQGYTEAFF. Full variable domain (missing parts from reference TRBV18 and TRBJ1-1): NAGVMQNPRHLVRRRGQEARLRCSPMKGHSHVYWYRQLPEEGLKFMVYLQKENIIDESGMPKERFSAEFPKEGPSILRIQQVVRGDSAAYFCASSLPGQGYTEAFFGQGTRLTVV.

The chain employs TRBV4-3 and TRBJ2-1; the match to TRBD1 covers 10 bases. V trimming: 0 bases; J trimming: 9 bases; junction bases outside the gene matches: 8. Germline CDR1 is LGHNA and CDR2 is YSLEER. This CDR3 has 16 residues. Here the CDR3 DNA reads TGCGCCAGCAGCCAAGAGAAAGGGGACAGGGGTGGTGAGCAGTTCTTC. Amino acid sequence: CASSQEKGDRGGEQFF.

The rearrangement joins TRBV15 to TRBJ2-3; D call uncertain. CDR3 length equals 13 residues. Germline V CDR1 and CDR2: LNHNV, YYDKDF (reference sequence). The V gene lost 6 bases and the J gene lost 0 bases, with 7 bases spanning the gap. CDR3 coding DNA: TGTGCCACCAGGGCCCCGAGCACAGATACGCAGTATTTT. Encoded protein: CATRAPSTDTQYF.